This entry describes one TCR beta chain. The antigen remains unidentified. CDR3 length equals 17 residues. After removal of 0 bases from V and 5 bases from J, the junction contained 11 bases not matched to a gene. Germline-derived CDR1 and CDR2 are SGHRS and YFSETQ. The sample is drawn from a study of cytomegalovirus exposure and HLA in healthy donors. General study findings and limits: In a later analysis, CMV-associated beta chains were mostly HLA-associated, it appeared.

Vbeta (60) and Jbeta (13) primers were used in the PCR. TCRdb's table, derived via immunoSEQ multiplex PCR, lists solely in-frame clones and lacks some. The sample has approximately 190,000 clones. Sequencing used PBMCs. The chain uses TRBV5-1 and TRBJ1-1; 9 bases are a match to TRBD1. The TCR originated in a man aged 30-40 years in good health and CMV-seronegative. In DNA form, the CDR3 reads TGCGCCAGCAGCTTGGTTTACAGGGGGCGTCAGGGGACTGAAGCTTTCTTT. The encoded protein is CASSLVYRGRQGTEAFF.